This TCR beta chain appears in the sequencing data of a study of blood T cell repertoires in COVID-19. About the research overall: Sources were T cells, B-cell-depleted T cells, or PBMCs; the material itself was cDNA or gDNA.

Using immunoSEQ multiplex PCR, the repertoire was profiled, and TCRdb retains in-frame clones only, with some absent. The sample consists of 250,000 to 300,000 clones, 89% of them appearing once. Sequenced sample: PBMCs or T cells enriched from blood (not recorded which). The clonotype originates from a woman in her forties who had recovered from COVID-19.

CDR3 bases: TGTGCCAGCAGCCCCCGGGGTGCCGGGGAGCTGTTTTTT. Translation: CASSPRGAGELFF. The gene calls are TRBV9 and TRBJ2-2; D may be TRBD2 (5 bases). The CDR3 contains 13 residues. Trimming removed 4 bases from V and 6 bases from J, with 10 bases in between. The germline gives CDR1 SGDLS, CDR2 YYNGEE. The complete variable domain, with remaining parts taken from reference TRBV9 and TRBJ2-2, reads DSGVTQTPKHLITATGQRVTLRCSPRSGDLSVYWYQQSLDQGLQFLIQYYNGEERAKGNILERFSAQQFPDLHSELNLSSLELGDSALYFCASSPRGAGELFFGEGSRLTVL.